The next 29 T cell receptor beta chains were all read from a single sample in a study of T cell repertoires in cytomegalovirus infection. TCRdb redid the calling of the reads with MiXCR, one entry per CDR3 protein. This table has around 530,000 distinct CDR3 sequences, more than 20% appearing once. The source material was PBMCs. Receptors were obtained from a human donor in good health (CMV status not recorded). Some clones in this sample may be carry-over from other donors' samples.

The table lists this clonotype with a few counts. The V call is TRBV7-2, the J call TRBJ2-7; a weak D match, TRBD2 (5 bases). With 0 bases removed from V and 1 base from J, the gap between germline ends came to 10 bases. In germline, CDR1 is SGHTA, CDR2 FQGNSA. This CDR3 has 15 amino acids. CDR3 loop: CASSLAPGISYEQYV. The CDR3 DNA reads as TGTGCCAGCAGCTTAGCGCCCGGGATATCCTACGAGCAGTACGTC.

The chain employs TRBV19 and TRBJ2-7, with 15 positions matching TRBD2. V was clipped by 3 bases and J by 7 bases; unmatched bases: 10. CDR1 is LNHDA, CDR2 SQIVND, per germline (reference sequence). This CDR3 has 17 residues. The CDR3 coding sequence is TGTGCCAGTAGTATGGACCGAGGACTAGCGGGAGGGCGGGAGCAGTACTTC. Its translation: CASSMDRGLAGGREQYF. The complete variable domain, with remaining parts taken from reference TRBV19 and TRBJ2-7, reads DGGITQSPKYLFRKEGQNVTLSCEQNLNHDAMYWYRQDPGQGLRLIYYSQIVNDFQKGDIAEGYSVSREKKESFPLTVTSAQKNPTAFYLCASSMDRGLAGGREQYFGPGTRLTVT.

This clonotype came up many times. This chain connects TRBV7-2 to TRBJ2-3; 10 bases fit TRBD2. CDR3 length: 16 residues. V lost 1 base and J lost 3; bases outside the gene matches: 4. Germline V gives CDR1 SGHTA, CDR2 FQGNSA. The CDR3 loop reads CASSLGLAGVTDTQYF. Written as DNA, the CDR3 is TGTGCCAGCAGCTTAGGGCTAGCGGGAGTGACAGATACGCAGTATTTT.

The rearrangement uses TRBV7-6 and TRBJ2-5; TRBD2 aligns across 11 bases. The CDR3 totals 15 residues. CDR1 SGHVS and CDR2 FNYEAQ come from the germline V gene. V trimming: 0 bases; J trimming: 10 bases; junction bases outside the gene matches: 7. This CDR3 is CASSLARASGRNQYF. Written as DNA, the CDR3 is TGTGCCAGCAGCTTAGCTCGGGCTAGCGGGAGGAACCAGTACTTC.

There are many counts of this clonotype. This rearrangement joins TRBV6-6 to TRBJ1-1; D not certain. This CDR3 contains 12 residues. Trimming removed 5 bases at V and 5 bases at J, with 9 bases between. Germline CDR1 MNHNY, CDR2 SVGAGI (reference sequence). The chain's CDR3 is CASSRGLTEAFF. The DNA of the CDR3 is TGTGCCAGCAGTCGAGGGTTAACTGAAGCTTTCTTT.

The CDR3 spells CASSLPGQGRTDTQYF. The CDR3 region has the DNA TGTGCCAGCAGCTTACCAGGGCAGGGCCGCACAGATACGCAGTATTTT. The chain carries TRBV7-3 and TRBJ2-3, with D perhaps TRBD1 (5 bases). The V gene's germline CDR1 is SGHTA and CDR2 FQGTGA. This CDR3 spans 16 amino acids. V gave up 2 bases and J gave up 1 base, with 13 bases separating them.

As to this clonotype: A read error may explain this, as a much larger clone is one base away. The chain employs TRBV7-2 and TRBJ1-4, with D possibly TRBD1 on 6 matching bases. This CDR3 contains 16 residues. Per the germline V gene, CDR1 is SGHTA and CDR2 is FQGNSA. The ends were cut back, 1 base at V and 5 bases at J, with 14 bases in the middle. CDR3 in DNA: TGTGCCAGCAGCTTAGGGGGGGCATGGGCCAATGAAAAACTGTTTTTT. It is translated as CASSLGGAWANEKLFF.

This sequence joins TRBV18 and TRBJ2-1; 9 bases map to TRBD2. Germline CDR1 KGHSH, CDR2 LQKENI. CDR3 length: 16 amino acids. V lost 0 bases and J lost 7; bases outside the gene matches: 7. CDR3 coding DNA: TGTGCCAGCTCACCACCCCCAAGCGGGAGGAGGAATGAGCAGTTCTTC. Translation gives CASSPPPSGRRNEQFF.

This clonotype appeared a few times. The chain links TRBV29-1 to TRBJ1-2; perhaps TRBD1 as D (6 bases). Germline V gives CDR1 SQVTM, CDR2 ANQGSEA. This CDR3 comprises 13 residues. Trimming took 6 bases from V and 0 from J, leaving 11 bases between them. The CDR3 is CSVHNRANYGYTF. The CDR3, as DNA: TGCAGCGTCCACAACAGGGCTAACTATGGCTACACCTTC.

This clonotype was recorded a few times. The rearrangement joins TRBV24-1 to TRBJ1-1; D call uncertain. CDR3 size: 12 residues. Germline assignment: CDR1 KGHDR and CDR2 SFDVKD. V dropped 5 bases and J dropped 4 bases, with 7 bases sitting between them. The CDR3 sequence is CATSGPSTEAFF. CDR3 sequence (DNA): TGTGCCACCAGTGGACCGTCCACTGAAGCTTTCTTT.

This clonotype was recorded a few times. The chain has TRBV20-1 and TRBJ1-2, with 10 bases matching TRBD1. The CDR3 length is 17 residues. Trimming at V came to 3 bases and at J to 1 base, leaving 11 bases not matched to a gene. CDR1 DFQATT and CDR2 SNEGSKA come from the germline V gene (reference sequence). The CDR3: CSASVADRGDVNYGYTF. CDR3 DNA sequence: TGCAGTGCTAGTGTGGCGGACAGGGGGGACGTTAACTATGGCTACACCTTC.

A few counts support this clonotype. This chain links TRBV6-2 or TRBV6-3 with TRBJ2-1; D is uncertain. With 3 bases removed from V and 4 bases from J, the gap between germline ends came to 7 bases. The CDR3 extends over 13 amino acids. Germline loops: CDR1 MNHEY, CDR2 SVGEGT. CDR3: CASSYVGYNEQFF. The DNA for the CDR3 is TGTGCCAGCAGTTATGTGGGATACAATGAGCAGTTCTTC.

This rearrangement joins TRBV6-2 or TRBV6-3 to TRBJ2-6; 7 bases are shared with TRBD1. The CDR3 covers 16 residues. CDR1 MNHEY and CDR2 SVGEGT come from the germline V gene. The J segment lost 4 bases and the V segment lost 9 bases, leaving 12 bases of the junction unmatched. The CDR3 nucleotides read TGTGCCAGTGCTCCACCTCGACAGGGAGGGGCCAACGTCCTGACTTTC. This encodes CASAPPRQGGANVLTF.

This clonotype has just a few counts. The V call is TRBV7-2, the J call TRBJ2-1, with D uncertain. Trimming pared 5 bases from V and 4 bases from J, leaving 21 bases between. The CDR3 loop spans 17 amino acids. Germline CDR1 and CDR2: SGHTA and FQGNSA. The CDR3 region is CASSSRLVALSYNEQFF. CDR3 sequence (DNA): TGTGCCAGCAGCAGCCGACTCGTTGCCCTGTCATACAATGAGCAGTTCTTC. Together with reference TRBV7-2 and TRBJ2-1, the CDR3 gives the full variable domain: GAGVSQSPSNKVTEKGKDVELRCDPISGHTALYWYRQSLGQGLEFLIYFQGNSAPDKSGLPSDRFSAERTGGSVSTLTIQRTQQEDSAVYLCASSSRLVALSYNEQFFGPGTRLTVL.

This clonotype appeared many times. The chain has TRBV7-2 and TRBJ1-3; D is unclear. V lost 0 bases, J lost 0 bases, and 12 bases lay in between. Per germline, CDR1 SGHTA and CDR2 FQGNSA. This CDR3 is built from 17 residues. CDR3 sequence (DNA): TGTGCCAGCAGCTTAGCCCAATGGACTTTCTCTGGAAACACCATATATTTT. Its translation is CASSLAQWTFSGNTIYF. The complete variable domain, with remaining parts taken from reference TRBV7-2 and TRBJ1-3, reads GAGVSQSPSNKVTEKGKDVELRCDPISGHTALYWYRQSLGQGLEFLIYFQGNSAPDKSGLPSDRFSAERTGGSVSTLTIQRTQQEDSAVYLCASSLAQWTFSGNTIYFGEGSWLTVV.

This clonotype has only one observation. The chain recombines TRBV12-3 or TRBV12-4 with TRBJ2-1, with D perhaps matching TRBD2 (6 bases). CDR3 length: 10 amino acids. V was shortened by 4 bases and J by 15 bases, with 10 bases between the two germline ends. The chain's CDR3 is CASSSGLAFF. CDR3 coding DNA: TGTGCCAGCAGTTCGGGACTGGCGTTCTTC.

Concerning this clonotype: A read error may account for a junction end that differs from germline. V usage is TRBV4-1 and J usage is TRBJ2-5; 14 bases agree with TRBD2. This CDR3 has 20 amino acids. Germline V gene sequence: CDR1 MGHRA, CDR2 YSYEKL. CDR3 sequence (DNA): TGCGCCAGCAGCCAACGACTAGCGGGAGGGCCGGAGTATCCACAAGAGACCCAGTGCTTC. It translates to CASSQRLAGGPEYPQETQCF.

This clonotype appeared many times. The rearrangement joins TRBV7-8 to TRBJ1-2; D remains unclear. CDR3 length: 12 residues. V was clipped by 6 bases and J by 7 bases, with 12 bases between them. Germline values: CDR1 SGHVS, CDR2 FQNEAQ. CDR3 sequence: CASSLVRAGYTF. CDR3 DNA: TGTGCCAGCAGTCTAGTCCGGGCTGGCTACACCTTC.

The rearrangement uses TRBV25-1 and TRBJ2-7; no firm D call. CDR3 length: 11 amino acids. Per germline, CDR1 MGHDK and CDR2 SYGVNS. The V end lost 5 bases, the J end lost 7 bases, and 9 bases lay between the germline ends. CDR3 coding DNA: TGTGCCAGCAGTCTCATGGGTGAGCAGTACTTC. Amino acids: CASSLMGEQYF.

The chain recombines TRBV6-4 with TRBJ2-3; D possibly matches TRBD1 or TRBD2 (5 bases each). Germline lookup yields CDR1 MRHNA and CDR2 SNTAGT. The CDR3 spans 14 residues. V was pared by 2 bases and J by 4 bases, with 10 bases between. The CDR3 here is CASSDGGDADTQYF. The CDR3 DNA reads as TGTGCCAGCAGTGACGGGGGAGATGCAGATACGCAGTATTTT.

The chain recombines TRBV28 with TRBJ1-5; D unresolved. This CDR3 has 16 amino acids. The V gene's germline CDR1 is MDHEN and CDR2 SYDVKM. Trimming stripped 5 bases from V and 0 bases from J, with 14 bases between. The DNA of the CDR3 is TGTGCCAGCAGTCCTCGAGCCTTTTATAGCAATCAGCCCCAGCATTTT. Translation: CASSPRAFYSNQPQHF.

This sequence joins TRBV29-1 and TRBJ2-1; possible D gene TRBD2, 6 bases. V was cut by 5 bases and J by 8 bases, with 13 bases left in between. Germline V gene data show CDR1 as SQVTM and CDR2 as ANQGSEA. The CDR3 has 12 amino acids. The CDR3 DNA reads TGCAGCGTTCGGGAGTTATTCGATGAGCAGTTCTTC. It specifies CSVRELFDEQFF.

In its sample, this clonotype was seen a few times. The chain is built from TRBV7-2 and TRBJ2-3, with 8 bases matching TRBD1. Germline loops: CDR1 SGHTA, CDR2 FQGNSA. The CDR3 totals 14 residues. Here the CDR3 DNA reads TGTGCGACCAGGACAGGGTTGGTCACAGATACGCAGTATTTT. Translating gives CATRTGLVTDTQYF.

The chain uses TRBV5-6 and TRBJ1-1, with 11 bases fitting TRBD1. The CDR3 sequence is 15 residues long. Germline lookup yields CDR1 SGHDT and CDR2 YYEEEE. Trimming cost V 1 base and J 4 bases; bases outside gene matches: 3. The CDR3, as DNA: TGTGCCAGCAGCTTGTTCGGGACAGGGGGCACTGAAGCTTTCTTT. Its translation is CASSLFGTGGTEAFF.

The J gene is TRBJ2-7, the V gene TRBV6-1; D is possibly TRBD1 (5 bases). The CDR3 loop spans 15 amino acids. V was shortened by 3 bases and J by 3 bases, with 15 bases between the two germline ends. The germline V gene encodes CDR1 MNHNS and CDR2 SASEGT. CDR3 coding DNA: TGTGCCAGCAGTGACGCCAGGGCCAAGGGCTACGAGCAGTACTTC. This encodes CASSDARAKGYEQYF.

The V gene is TRBV11-3, the J gene TRBJ1-2, with D tentatively TRBD1 (5 bases). CDR3 size: 14 residues. V lost 4 bases to trimming and J lost 5 bases, with 14 bases between them. CDR1 SGHNT and CDR2 YENEEA come from the germline V gene. The CDR3 coding sequence is TGTGCCAGCAGCTGGGGGTCTTCACTATATGGCTACACCTTC. Amino acids: CASSWGSSLYGYTF.

This clonotype occurred many times. V gene TRBV7-2 combines with J gene TRBJ1-1; 7 nucleotides agree with TRBD1. The CDR3 consists of 12 residues. Trimming took 8 bases from V and 14 from J; bases not matched to a gene: 14. Germline CDR1 is SGHTA and CDR2 is FQGNSA. DNA for the CDR3: TGTGCCAGCGGAGGGTATGGGGACAGTCGCTTCTTT. It translates to CASGGYGDSRFF. The whole variable domain, remainder taken from reference TRBV7-2 and TRBJ1-1, is GAGVSQSPSNKVTEKGKDVELRCDPISGHTALYWYRQSLGQGLEFLIYFQGNSAPDKSGLPSDRFSAERTGGSVSTLTIQRTQQEDSAVYLCASGGYGDSRFFGQGTRLTVV.

The chain uses TRBV5-6 and TRBJ2-1; D ambiguous. V lost 4 bases and J 4 bases, leaving 9 bases between the germline ends. CDR1 and CDR2 from the germline V gene are SGHDT and YYEEEE. The CDR3 covers 13 residues. The CDR3 loop is CASSVNEYNEQFF. Written as DNA, the CDR3 is TGTGCCAGCAGCGTCAACGAATACAATGAGCAGTTCTTC.

In DNA, the CDR3 is TGTGCCAGCAGCTTAGCGGGACGGGTTACAGATACGCAGTATTTT. Protein product: CASSLAGRVTDTQYF. This chain connects TRBV7-6 to TRBJ2-3; D is possibly TRBD1 or TRBD2 (5 bases each). Germline V gene data show CDR1 as SGHVS and CDR2 as FNYEAQ. This CDR3 region has 15 residues. Trimming took 0 bases from V and 3 from J, leaving 10 bases between them.